This T cell receptor beta chain was profiled in a study of T cells in Graves' hyperthyroidism and ophthalmopathy. Background on the study: Peripheral blood was acquired at first diagnosis, ahead of any therapy whatsoever.

Notes on the study in general: Among clonotypes expanded in thyroid above 0.001, most were also found in blood.

Amplification yielded TCR beta CDR3 regions, with RNA transcripts as the source. An initial round of RT-PCR targeting the TCR CDR3 relied on the HTBI primer set. TCRdb passed the multiplex PCR reads through MiXCR, listing each CDR3 protein once. Of some 370,000 distinct CDR3 sequences in the sample, 11% to 15% were seen once. Thyroid ultrasound, orbital computed tomography, clinical symptoms, and serum thyroxine and TRAb underpinned diagnoses. CDR1 SEHNR and CDR2 FQNEAQ come from the germline V gene (reference sequence). The CDR3 length is 16 residues. The junction had 7 bases not matched to a gene; V was cut back by 5 bases and J by 0 bases. In its sample, this clonotype was seen many times. As yet, its antigen is unknown.

Material: blood. This receptor was identified in a man aged 45 to 65 with Graves' ophthalmopathy. This chain links TRBV7-9 with TRBJ2-3; 8 nucleotides match TRBD2. The CDR3 loop is CASSKYAGGSTDTQYF. CDR3 DNA: TGTGCCAGCAGCAAATATGCGGGAGGAAGCACAGATACGCAGTATTTT.